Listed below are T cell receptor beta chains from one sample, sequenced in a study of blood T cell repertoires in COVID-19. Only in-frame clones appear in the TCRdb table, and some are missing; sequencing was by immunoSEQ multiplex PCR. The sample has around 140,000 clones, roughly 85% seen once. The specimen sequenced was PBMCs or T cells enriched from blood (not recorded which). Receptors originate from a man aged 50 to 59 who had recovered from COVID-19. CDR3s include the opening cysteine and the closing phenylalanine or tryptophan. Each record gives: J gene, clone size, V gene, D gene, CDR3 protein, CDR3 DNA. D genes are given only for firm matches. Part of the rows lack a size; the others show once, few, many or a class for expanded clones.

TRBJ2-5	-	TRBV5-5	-	CASSWLAVQETQYF	TGTGCCAGCAGCTGGTTAGCGGTCCAAGAGACCCAGTACTTC
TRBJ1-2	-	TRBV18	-	CASSLDSYGYTF	TGTGCCAGCTCTCTGGACAGCTATGGCTACACCTTC
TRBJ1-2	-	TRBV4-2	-	CASSQNRAGYGYTF	TGTGCCAGCAGCCAAAACAGGGCAGGCTATGGCTACACCTTC
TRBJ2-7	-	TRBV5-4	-	CASSPAGRESSYEQYF	TGTGCCAGCAGCCCCGCCGGGCGGGAAAGCTCCTACGAGCAGTACTTC
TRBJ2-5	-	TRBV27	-	CASSLVGEETQYF	TGTGCCAGCAGTTTGGTCGGGGAAGAGACCCAGTACTTC
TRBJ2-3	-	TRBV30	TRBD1	CAWSEGQGTDTQYF	TGTGCCTGGAGTGAGGGACAGGGAACAGATACGCAGTATTTT
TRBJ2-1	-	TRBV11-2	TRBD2	CASSRDGSGRDNEQFF	TGTGCCAGCAGCCGAGATGGAAGCGGGAGGGACAATGAGCAGTTCTTC
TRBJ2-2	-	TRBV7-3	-	CASSLVPGDGELFF	TGTGCCAGCAGCTTAGTTCCCGGTGACGGGGAGCTGTTTTTT
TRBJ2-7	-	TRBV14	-	CASSQTGIRYEQYF	TGTGCCAGCAGCCAAACAGGGATTAGATACGAGCAGTACTTC
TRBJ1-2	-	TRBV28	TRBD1	CASSLAGTGNQYGYTF	TGTGCCAGCAGTCTTGCCGGGACAGGGAATCAATATGGCTACACCTTC
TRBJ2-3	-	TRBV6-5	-	CASKSGHSTDTQYF	TGTGCCAGCAAAAGCGGGCATAGCACAGATACGCAGTATTTT
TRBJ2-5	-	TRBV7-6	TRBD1	CASSGGQGKGETQYF	TGTGCCAGCAGTGGGGGACAGGGGAAAGGGGAGACCCAGTACTTC
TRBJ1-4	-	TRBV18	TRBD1	CASSPLGTGGRNEKLFF	TGTGCCAGCTCCCCACTTGGGACAGGTGGAAGAAATGAAAAACTGTTTTTT
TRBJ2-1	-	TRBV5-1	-	CANGGGQASSYNEQFF	TGCGCCAACGGGGGTGGACAGGCAAGCTCCTACAATGAGCAGTTCTTC
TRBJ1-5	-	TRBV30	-	CAVQKQNQPQHF	TGTGCCGTTCAGAAACAAAATCAGCCCCAGCATTTT
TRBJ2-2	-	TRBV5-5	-	CASRPGSANGELFF	TGTGCCAGCCGACCGGGAAGCGCTAACGGGGAGCTGTTTTTT
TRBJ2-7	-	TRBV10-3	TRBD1	CAFRDSYYEQYF	TGTGCCTTCCGGGACAGCTACTACGAGCAGTACTTC
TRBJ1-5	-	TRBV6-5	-	CASYRGNQPQHF	TGTGCCAGCTACAGGGGCAATCAGCCCCAGCATTTT
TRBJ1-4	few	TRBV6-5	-	CASSYSGVIANEKLFF	TGTGCCAGCAGTTACTCGGGCGTCATAGCTAATGAAAAACTGTTTTTT
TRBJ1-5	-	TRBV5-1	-	CASRLTENQPQHF	TGCGCCAGCAGGTTGACAGAGAATCAGCCCCAGCATTTT
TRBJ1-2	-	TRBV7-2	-	CASSVQALYGYTF	TGTGCCAGCAGTGTACAGGCTCTGTATGGCTACACCTTC
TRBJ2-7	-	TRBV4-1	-	CASSHPSRTAYEQYF	TGCGCCAGCAGCCACCCGAGTAGGACAGCCTACGAGCAGTACTTC
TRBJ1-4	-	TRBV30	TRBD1	CAWGTGLNEKLFF	TGTGCCTGGGGGACAGGCCTTAATGAAAAACTGTTTTTT
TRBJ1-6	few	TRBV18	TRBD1	CASSPGTEGPLHF	TGTGCCAGCTCACCAGGGACAGAGGGACCCCTCCACTTT
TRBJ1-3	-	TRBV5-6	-	CASSLVSGSGNTIYF	TGTGCCAGCAGCTTGGTGTCGGGCTCTGGAAACACCATATATTTT
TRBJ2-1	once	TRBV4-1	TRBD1	CASSQSDRGLDEQFF	TGCGCCAGCAGCCAATCGGACAGGGGGTTGGATGAGCAGTTCTTC
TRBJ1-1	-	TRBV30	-	CAWIPRGLIEAFF	TGTGCCTGGATCCCCCGCGGGCTTATTGAAGCTTTCTTT
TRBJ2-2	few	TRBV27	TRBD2	CASSSDRLAGHTGELFF	TGTGCCAGCAGTTCCGACCGACTAGCGGGGCACACCGGGGAGCTGTTTTTT
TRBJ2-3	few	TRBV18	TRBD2	CASSPYSSGSTDTQYF	TGTGCCAGCTCACCATATTCTAGCGGGAGCACAGATACGCAGTATTTT
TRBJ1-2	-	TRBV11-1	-	CASSLEQGSYGYTF	TGTGCCAGCAGCTTAGAACAGGGCTCCTATGGCTACACCTTC
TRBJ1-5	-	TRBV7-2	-	CASSLALTIGGFSNQPQHF	TGTGCCAGCAGCTTAGCGCTTACAATTGGGGGGTTTAGCAATCAGCCCCAGCATTTT
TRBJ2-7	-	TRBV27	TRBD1	CASSLLGTGIYEQYF	TGTGCCAGCAGTTTATTAGGGACAGGGATCTACGAGCAGTACTTC